This TCR beta chain emerged from a study of blood T cell repertoires in COVID-19. About the research overall: Sites across the United States, Italy and Spain contributed samples from acute and convalescent COVID-19. Nucleic acid was either cDNA or gDNA, and it came from T cells, B-cell-depleted T cells, or PBMCs.

Germline V gives CDR1 SNHLY, CDR2 FYNNEI. V was pared by 6 bases and J by 7 bases, with 7 bases of the junction left unmatched. This CDR3 has 15 amino acids. As handled by the study authors: Reference gene primer amplification in the assay estimated nucleated cell counts. Assay: immunoSEQ multiplex PCR; the TCRdb copy retains only in-frame clones and omits some. V and J calls and clone size are as listed in that table; D and trimming were resolved from the DNA. The sample records approximately 94,000 clones, about 84% being singletons. Sequencing was performed on peripheral blood. This clonotype was sampled from a human donor in a cohort sampled during active COVID-19. The chain combines TRBV2 with TRBJ1-6; the match to TRBD1 covers 9 bases. The CDR3, as DNA: TGTGCCAGCAGCCTAGGGACAGGGAAGAATTCACCCCTCCACTTT. Encoded protein: CASSLGTGKNSPLHF.